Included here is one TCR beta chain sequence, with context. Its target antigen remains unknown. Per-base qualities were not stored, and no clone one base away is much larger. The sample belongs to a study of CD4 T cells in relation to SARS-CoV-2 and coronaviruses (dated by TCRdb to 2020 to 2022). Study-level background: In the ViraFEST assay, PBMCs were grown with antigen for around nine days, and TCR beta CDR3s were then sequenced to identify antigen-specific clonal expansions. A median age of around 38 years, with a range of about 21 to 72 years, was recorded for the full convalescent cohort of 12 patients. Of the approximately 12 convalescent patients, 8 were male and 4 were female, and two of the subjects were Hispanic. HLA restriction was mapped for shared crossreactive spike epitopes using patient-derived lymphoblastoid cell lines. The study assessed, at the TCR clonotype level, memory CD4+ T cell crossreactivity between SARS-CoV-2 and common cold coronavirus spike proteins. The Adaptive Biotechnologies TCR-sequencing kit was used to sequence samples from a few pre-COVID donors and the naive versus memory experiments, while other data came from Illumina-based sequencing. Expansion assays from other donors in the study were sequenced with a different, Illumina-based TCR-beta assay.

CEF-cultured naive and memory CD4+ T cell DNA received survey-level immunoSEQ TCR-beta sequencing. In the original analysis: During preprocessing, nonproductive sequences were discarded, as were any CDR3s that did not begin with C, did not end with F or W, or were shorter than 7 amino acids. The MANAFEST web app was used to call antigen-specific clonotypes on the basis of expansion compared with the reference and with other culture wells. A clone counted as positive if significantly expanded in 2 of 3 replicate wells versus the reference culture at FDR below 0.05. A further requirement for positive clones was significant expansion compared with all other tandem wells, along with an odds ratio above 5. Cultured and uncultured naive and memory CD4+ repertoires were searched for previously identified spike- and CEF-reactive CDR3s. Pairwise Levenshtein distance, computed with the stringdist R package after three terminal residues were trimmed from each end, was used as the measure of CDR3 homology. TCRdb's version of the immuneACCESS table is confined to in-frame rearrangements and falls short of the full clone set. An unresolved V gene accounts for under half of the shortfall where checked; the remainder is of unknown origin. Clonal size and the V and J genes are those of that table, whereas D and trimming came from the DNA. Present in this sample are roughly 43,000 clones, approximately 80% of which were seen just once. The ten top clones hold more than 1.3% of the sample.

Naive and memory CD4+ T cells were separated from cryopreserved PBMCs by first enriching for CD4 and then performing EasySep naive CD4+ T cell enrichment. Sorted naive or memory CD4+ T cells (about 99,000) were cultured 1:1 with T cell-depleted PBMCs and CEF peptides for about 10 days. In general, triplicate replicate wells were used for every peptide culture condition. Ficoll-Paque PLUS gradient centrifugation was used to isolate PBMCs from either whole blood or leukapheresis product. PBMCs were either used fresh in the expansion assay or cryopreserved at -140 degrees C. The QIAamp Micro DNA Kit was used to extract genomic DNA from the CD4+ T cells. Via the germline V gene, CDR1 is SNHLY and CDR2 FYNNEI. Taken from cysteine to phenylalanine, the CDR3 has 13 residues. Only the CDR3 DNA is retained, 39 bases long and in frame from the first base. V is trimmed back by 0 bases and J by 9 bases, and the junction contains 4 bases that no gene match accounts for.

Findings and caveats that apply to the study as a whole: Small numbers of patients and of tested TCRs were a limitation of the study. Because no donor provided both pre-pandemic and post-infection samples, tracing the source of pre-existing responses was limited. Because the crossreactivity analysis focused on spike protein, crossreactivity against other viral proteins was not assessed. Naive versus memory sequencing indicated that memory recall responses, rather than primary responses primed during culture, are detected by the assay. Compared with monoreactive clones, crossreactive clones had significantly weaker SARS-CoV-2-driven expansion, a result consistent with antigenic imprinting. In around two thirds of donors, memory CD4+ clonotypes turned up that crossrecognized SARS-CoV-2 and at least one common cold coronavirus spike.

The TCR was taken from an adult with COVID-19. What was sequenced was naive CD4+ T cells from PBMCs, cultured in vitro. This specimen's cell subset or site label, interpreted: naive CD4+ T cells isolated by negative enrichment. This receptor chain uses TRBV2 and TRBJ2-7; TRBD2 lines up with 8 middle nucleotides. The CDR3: CASSEASSGSQYF. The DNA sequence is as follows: TGTGCCAGCAGTGAAGCTTCTAGCGGGTCGCAGTACTTC.